This is a list of T cell receptor beta chains from one sample in a study of cytomegalovirus exposure and HLA in healthy donors. Here immunoSEQ multiplex PCR was the method, and the copy in TCRdb shows in-frame clones only, minus some. Among more than 95,000 clones listed, around nine tenths were seen once. Sequenced sample: PBMCs. All receptors derive from a man aged 18-30 years in good health and CMV-seropositive. Each CDR3 is given with its conserved first and last residue. The order of the fields is D gene, V gene, J gene, clone size, CDR3 protein, CDR3 DNA. A D gene is named only where the DNA matches it firmly. Some rows mark clone size as missing; the rest say once, few, many or name a class of expanded clone.

d_gene: .
v_gene: TRBV9
j_gene: TRBJ2-3
abundance: .
CDR3aa: CASNPQVDTQYF
CDR3nt: TGTGCCAGCAACCCTCAGGTGGATACGCAGTATTTT

d_gene: .
v_gene: TRBV30
j_gene: TRBJ2-5
abundance: once
CDR3aa: CAWSAWTAYKTQYF
CDR3nt: TGTGCCTGGAGTGCCTGGACAGCGTACAAGACCCAGTACTTC

d_gene: TRBD2
v_gene: TRBV4-1
j_gene: TRBJ2-7
abundance: .
CDR3aa: CASSPGTSGGAGEQYF
CDR3nt: TGCGCCAGCAGCCCGGGGACTAGCGGGGGGGCAGGTGAGCAGTACTTC

d_gene: TRBD2
v_gene: TRBV18
j_gene: TRBJ2-2
abundance: .
CDR3aa: CASSPRARTSGGHTGELFF
CDR3nt: TGTGCCAGCTCACCGCGAGCTCGGACTAGCGGGGGGCACACCGGGGAGCTGTTTTTT

d_gene: TRBD1
v_gene: TRBV6-5
j_gene: TRBJ1-6
abundance: .
CDR3aa: CASTAGGMSSPLHF
CDR3nt: TGTGCCAGCACGGCAGGGGGTATGAGTTCACCCCTCCACTTT

d_gene: TRBD1
v_gene: TRBV7-9
j_gene: TRBJ2-7
abundance: .
CDR3aa: CASSTTGVPYEQYF
CDR3nt: TGTGCCAGCAGCACCACAGGGGTCCCCTACGAGCAGTACTTC

d_gene: TRBD2
v_gene: TRBV10-2
j_gene: TRBJ2-7
abundance: .
CDR3aa: CASSVGRGITYEQYF
CDR3nt: TGCGCCAGCAGTGTCGGGAGGGGGATTACCTACGAGCAGTACTTC

d_gene: TRBD1
v_gene: TRBV19
j_gene: TRBJ1-3
abundance: .
CDR3aa: CASSPDRESAGNTIYF
CDR3nt: TGTGCCAGTAGTCCCGACAGGGAGTCGGCTGGAAACACCATATATTTT

d_gene: .
v_gene: TRBV5-6
j_gene: TRBJ2-7
abundance: .
CDR3aa: CASSLEREQYF
CDR3nt: TGTGCCAGCAGCTTGGAGCGCGAGCAGTACTTC

d_gene: TRBD1
v_gene: TRBV28
j_gene: TRBJ1-2
abundance: .
CDR3aa: CASRPTGKRAYGYTF
CDR3nt: TGTGCCAGCAGACCGACAGGGAAGAGGGCCTATGGCTACACCTTC

d_gene: .
v_gene: TRBV6-1
j_gene: TRBJ2-1
abundance: .
CDR3aa: CASCLLGNINNEQFF
CDR3nt: TGTGCCAGCTGTCTTCTCGGGAATATCAACAATGAGCAGTTCTTC

d_gene: .
v_gene: TRBV19
j_gene: TRBJ2-5
abundance: .
CDR3aa: CASSIGTGNQETQYF
CDR3nt: TGTGCCAGTAGTATAGGAACAGGGAACCAAGAGACCCAGTACTTC

d_gene: TRBD2
v_gene: TRBV4-3
j_gene: TRBJ2-5
abundance: .
CDR3aa: CASSQYTPGTSGAASQETQYF
CDR3nt: TGCGCCAGCAGCCAATACACTCCCGGGACTAGCGGGGCGGCCTCACAAGAGACCCAGTACTTC